This entry concerns a single TCR beta chain. Its target is unknown. This specimen comes from a study of shared clonotypes between healthy human individuals. Study results and limitations: It was the non-shared clonotypes that had lower generation probabilities than clonotypes shared by all four donors. The sampled material consisted only of blood, and tissue repertoires are likely to differ.

CDR3 length: 14 residues. The V gene's germline CDR1 is LNHDA and CDR2 SQIVND (reference sequence). With V trimmed by 8 bases and J by 4 bases, 3 bases remained unmatched. Only in-frame clones appear in the TCRdb table, and some are missing; sequencing was by immunoSEQ multiplex PCR. Counted here are approximately 1.1 million clones, around 78% occurring once; the ten biggest clones make up 0.5% to 0.6%. V usage is TRBV19 and J usage is TRBJ2-5; 14 bases are a match to TRBD2. Sequencing was done on a sample of memory CD4+ T cells from PBMCs. Subset here: CD45RA-negative fraction. The receptor comes from a man aged 18 to 30 in good health. Some clones in this sample may be carry-over from other donors' samples. The chain's CDR3 is CASRLAGGPETQYF. The CDR3 nucleotides are TGTGCCAGTCGACTAGCGGGAGGGCCAGAGACCCAGTACTTC. The full variable domain, its missing parts supplied by reference TRBV19 and TRBJ2-5, is DGGITQSPKYLFRKEGQNVTLSCEQNLNHDAMYWYRQDPGQGLRLIYYSQIVNDFQKGDIAEGYSVSREKKESFPLTVTSAQKNPTAFYLCASRLAGGPETQYFGPGTRLLVL.